The 25 T cell receptor beta chains listed next were all sequenced from one sample in a study of CD8+ T cells in alopecia areata. RNA was isolated and reverse transcribed to cDNA, the sequencing template. Repertoires were generated with immunoSEQ multiplex PCR, while TCRdb's copy carries only in-frame clones and drops some. This sample has more than 140,000 clones; roughly nine tenths occur once, and the top ten carry less than 15%. Documented treatment: oral pan-JAK inhibitor, 5-10 mg twice daily. Sequences were derived from CD8+ T cells sorted from blood, sampled at week 4, from a patient treated with tofacitinib. The receptors derive from a human donor with alopecia areata.

The V and J genes are TRBV5-6 and TRBJ2-3, with 10 bases aligning to TRBD2. There are 16 residues in the CDR3. Germline CDR1 and CDR2: SGHDT and YYEEEE. J gave up 7 bases and V 4 bases, and 12 bases lay outside the gene matches. CDR3 nucleotide sequence: TGTGCCAGCAGCCCCACGGTGGGACTAGCGTTGCATACGCAGTATTTT. This gives the protein CASSPTVGLALHTQYF.

The gene calls are TRBV2 and TRBJ2-1; 10 nucleotides match TRBD1. The V and J ends lost 7 bases and 4 bases, in that order; junction bases with no gene match: 1. The CDR3 length is 13 residues. In germline, CDR1 is SNHLY, CDR2 FYNNEI. The CDR3 loop reads CASTGQGYNEQFF. CDR3 nucleotides: TGTGCCAGCACGGGACAGGGGTACAATGAGCAGTTCTTC.

This chain connects TRBV21-1 to TRBJ2-1; TRBD1 was called by the table and not checked on the DNA. TRBV21-1 is an annotated pseudogene. The CDR3 length is 17 residues. Here the CDR3 reads CASSIYRPIYLYNEQFF. CDR3 nucleotides: TGTGCCAGCAGCATATACAGGCCCATTTACCTTTACAATGAGCAGTTCTTC.

The J gene is TRBJ1-5, the V gene TRBV4-1; D ambiguous. There are 15 residues in the CDR3. V was shortened by 4 bases and J by 3 bases, with 13 bases between the two germline ends. Germline-derived CDR1 and CDR2 are MGHRA and YSYEKL. CDR3 nucleotides: TGCGCCAGCAGCCTGAGTACGGGCCACAATCAGCCCCAGCATTTT. Residues: CASSLSTGHNQPQHF.

The chain employs TRBV7-9 and TRBJ2-7, with 15 bases lining up with TRBD2. The CDR3 totals 15 residues. Germline loops: CDR1 SEHNR, CDR2 FQNEAQ (reference sequence). V dropped 3 bases and J dropped 4; count of bases not matched to a gene: 1. In nucleotides, the CDR3 is TGTGCCAGCAGCTTTGGGACTAGCGGGAGGTACGAGCAGTACTTC. Residues: CASSFGTSGRYEQYF.

V and J are TRBV29-1 and TRBJ2-5; D is unresolved. This CDR3 is built from 12 residues. V was trimmed by 1 base and J by 5 bases, leaving 8 bases between them. In germline, CDR1 is SQVTM, CDR2 ANQGSEA. The CDR3 is CSVEVKAETQYF. CDR3 sequence (DNA): TGCAGCGTTGAAGTGAAAGCGGAGACCCAGTACTTC.

The CDR3: CASSEGSDGQETQYF. The CDR3, as DNA: TGTGCCAGCAGCGAAGGCTCTGATGGTCAAGAGACCCAGTACTTC. The chain joins TRBV5-6 to TRBJ2-5; no clear D. V lost 4 bases, J lost 2 bases, and 15 bases lay in between. CDR3 length: 15 residues. Looked up from germline, CDR1 is SGHDT and CDR2 is YYEEEE.

The chain carries TRBV10-3 and TRBJ1-2; no reliable D call. Germline-derived CDR1 and CDR2 are ENHRY and SYGVKD. Trimming shortened V by 0 bases and J by 2 bases, and 7 bases separated the two germline ends. CDR3 size: 14 residues. The CDR3, as DNA: TGTGCCATCAGTGAGTCGACCCTAAACTATGGCTACACCTTC. It codes for CAISESTLNYGYTF.

The chain employs TRBV9 and TRBJ2-1; D is undetermined. This CDR3 has 16 amino acids. Trimming removed 0 bases from V and 4 bases from J, with 14 bases in between. Germline loops: CDR1 SGDLS, CDR2 YYNGEE. The CDR3 spells CASSVGGSAAYNEQFF. CDR3 sequence (DNA): TGTGCCAGCAGCGTAGGTGGGTCCGCCGCTTACAATGAGCAGTTCTTC.

The genes are TRBV6-5 and TRBJ2-4; D is unresolved. The CDR3 is 11 amino acids. Trimming removed 4 bases from V and 7 bases from J, with 5 bases in between. Germline V gives CDR1 MNHEY, CDR2 SVGAGI. The CDR3 region is CASSSLNIQYF. CDR3 bases: TGTGCCAGCAGTTCCCTTAACATTCAGTACTTC.

The chain carries TRBV27 and TRBJ2-7, with 9 positions matching TRBD2. The CDR3 is 15 residues long. CDR1 MNHEY and CDR2 SMNVEV come from the germline V gene (reference sequence). Trimming cost V 6 bases and J 2 bases; bases outside gene matches: 8. The CDR3 loop reads CASRITSGRTYEQYF. Here the CDR3 DNA reads TGTGCCAGCAGAATCACTAGCGGGCGAACCTACGAGCAGTACTTC.

J is TRBJ2-2 and V is TRBV10-2; D is ambiguous. CDR1 is WSHSY and CDR2 is SAAADI in the germline V gene. This CDR3 spans 12 amino acids. Trimming took off 3 bases at V and 6 bases at J, with 5 bases between the two ends. The CDR3 DNA reads as TGCGCCAGCAGTGACGGCTCCGGGGAGCTGTTTTTT. This sequence encodes CASSDGSGELFF.

This chain links TRBV27 with TRBJ2-7; 8 bases are a match to TRBD1. CDR3 length: 14 residues. With V trimmed by 5 bases and J by 2 bases, 5 bases remained unmatched. The germline gives CDR1 MNHEY, CDR2 SMNVEV (reference sequence). CDR3 nucleotide sequence: TGTGCCAGCAGTATGGGACAGGCAACCTACGAGCAGTACTTC. Its protein is CASSMGQATYEQYF.

The chain uses TRBV29-1 and TRBJ2-1, with D tentatively TRBD1 or TRBD2 (7 bases each). CDR1 is SQVTM, CDR2 ANQGSEA, per germline. The CDR3 has 14 residues. Trimming pared 1 base from V and 8 bases from J, leaving 15 bases between. The CDR3 loop is CSVEGEGAGDEQFF. The CDR3 DNA reads as TGCAGCGTTGAAGGGGAGGGGGCGGGCGATGAGCAGTTCTTC.

The gene calls are TRBV7-9 and TRBJ1-5; D unresolved. This CDR3 has 14 amino acids. The V and J ends lost 2 bases and 5 bases respectively, with 10 bases between them. CDR1 is SEHNR, CDR2 FQNEAQ, per germline (reference sequence). DNA for the CDR3: TGTGCCAGCAGCTTATCTTCCGGAGATCAGCCCCAGCATTTT. It is translated as CASSLSSGDQPQHF. Full variable domain (rest looked up from reference TRBV7-9 and TRBJ1-5): DTGVSQNPRHKITKRGQNVTFRCDPISEHNRLYWYRQTLGQGPEFLTYFQNEAQLEKSRLLSDRFSAERPKGSFSTLEIQRTEQGDSAMYLCASSLSSGDQPQHFGDGTRLSIL.

The chain couples TRBV9 to TRBJ2-3; TRBD2 might be the D (6 bases). CDR1 and CDR2 from the germline V gene are SGDLS and YYNGEE. Deletions cut 2 bases from V and 0 bases from J, with 13 bases between. This CDR3 comprises 16 residues. Here the CDR3 DNA reads TGTGCCAGCAGCGTGACAGTGGGGACTAGCACAGATACGCAGTATTTT. Amino acids: CASSVTVGTSTDTQYF.

V and J are TRBV7-3 and TRBJ1-2; D may be TRBD1 (5 bases). Trimming removed 3 bases from V and 5 bases from J, with 16 bases in between. This CDR3 is built from 15 residues. Germline V CDR1 and CDR2: SGHTA, FQGTGA. The CDR3, as DNA: TGTGCCAGCAGCTTGACAGTCGAGAGGGATTATGGCTACACCTTC. Amino acid sequence: CASSLTVERDYGYTF.

This chain joins TRBV15 and TRBJ2-5; 11 bases are a match to TRBD2. The germline CDR1 and CDR2 sequences are LNHNV and YYDKDF (reference sequence). V was pared by 3 bases and J by 5 bases, with 8 bases of the junction left unmatched. CDR3 size: 16 residues. The CDR3 protein is CATSSTSGSNTETQYF. The CDR3 DNA follows: TGTGCCACCAGCAGCACTAGCGGGAGTAATACGGAGACCCAGTACTTC.

V is TRBV30 and J is TRBJ2-5; 10 bases fit TRBD2. The DNA matches TRBJ2-7 better at its end, which makes the J call doubtful. The germline gives CDR1 GTSNPN, CDR2 SVGIG (reference sequence). This CDR3 contains 13 residues. CDR3 bases: TGTGCCTGGCACTTACGGACTAGCGGCGAGCAGTACTTC. It encodes CAWHLRTSGEQYF.

This clone appeared once. The V gene is TRBV30, the J gene TRBJ2-5; possibly TRBD1 for D (6 bases). The last part of the DNA fits TRBJ2-7 better; the J call may be wrong. The CDR3 length is 13 residues. Germline CDR1 GTSNPN, CDR2 SVGIG (reference sequence). CDR3 sequence (DNA): TGTGCCTGGAGTGAGACAGGCCCCTACGAGCAGTACTTC. This encodes CAWSETGPYEQYF.

J is TRBJ2-3 and V is TRBV29-1; no firm D call. Germline loops: CDR1 SQVTM, CDR2 ANQGSEA. The CDR3 runs 15 residues. V was shortened by 0 bases and J by 6 bases, with 16 bases between the two germline ends. The DNA for the CDR3 is TGCAGCGTTGAAGATTTTGGCAGCTTTGGGGATACGCAGTATTTT. Encoded protein: CSVEDFGSFGDTQYF.

This clone has a handful of counts. The chain is built from TRBV6-5 and TRBJ1-1; D uncertain. This CDR3 has 15 residues. Germline CDR1 and CDR2: MNHEY and SVGAGI. V lost 6 bases to trimming and J lost 10 bases, with 24 bases between them. In DNA form, the CDR3 reads TGTGCCAGCAGCAACAACGAAGACAAGGTTGTAGGAGCTTTCTTT. Translating it yields CASSNNEDKVVGAFF.

J is TRBJ1-5 and V is TRBV6-1; tentative D call: TRBD1 (5 bases). Looked up from germline, CDR1 is MNHNS and CDR2 is SASEGT. Between the trimmed V and J ends, which lost 11 bases and 0 bases, there was a span of 14 bases. The CDR3 runs 14 residues. The CDR3 spells CAGDSKHSNQPQHF. The CDR3, as DNA: TGTGCCGGCGACAGTAAGCATAGCAATCAGCCCCAGCATTTT.

The chain employs TRBV9 and TRBJ2-1, with D possibly TRBD1 on 5 matching bases. V was trimmed by 5 bases and J by 8 bases, leaving 8 bases between them. Germline V gene data show CDR1 as SGDLS and CDR2 as YYNGEE. The CDR3 is 11 residues long. As DNA, the CDR3 is TGTGCCAGCAGTGACAGCGATGAGCAGTTCTTC. Its translation: CASSDSDEQFF.

This chain links TRBV7-9 with TRBJ1-2; no definite D call. The V end was cut by 6 bases, the J end by 0 bases, with 8 bases between. The germline V gene encodes CDR1 SEHNR and CDR2 FQNEAQ (reference sequence). This CDR3 has 13 residues. CDR3: CASRLEANYGYTF. DNA of the CDR3: TGTGCCAGCAGACTCGAAGCTAACTATGGCTACACCTTC.